Presented here are 12 T cell receptor beta chains from one specimen sequenced in a study of blood T cell repertoires in COVID-19 (TCRdb year 2020). The library was prepared using the immunoSEQ multiplex PCR assay. This is the immuneACCESS table as TCRdb keeps it, with only in-frame sequences that have V and J called. A part of the clones is gone; compared with another copy, unresolved V genes explain less than half, and the rest is unexplained. The sample records 310,000 or so clones, more than 75% of which are singletons. The ten top clones hold 3.5% to 4.5% of the sample. The sequenced sample was peripheral blood. These receptors were taken from a woman aged 45 to 65 with active or convalescent COVID-19.

The V and J genes are TRBV7-6 and TRBJ2-5, with 11 nucleotides matching TRBD2. Trimming cost V 2 bases and J 5 bases; bases outside gene matches: 7. The CDR3 totals 16 residues. Germline CDR1 and CDR2: SGHVS and FNYEAQ. The CDR3 DNA reads as TGTGCCAGCAGCTTAAACCTAGCGGGGGGTTCTGAGACCCAGTACTTC. Its protein product is CASSLNLAGGSETQYF.

The gene calls are TRBV28 and TRBJ1-2; 8 bases line up with TRBD1. J was trimmed by 5 bases and V by 3 bases; bases with no gene match: 8. From germline, CDR1 is MDHEN and CDR2 SYDVKM. The CDR3 totals 15 residues. Here the CDR3 reads CASSFSGGRQYGYTF. CDR3 sequence (DNA): TGTGCCAGCAGTTTCTCAGGGGGCCGTCAGTATGGCTACACCTTC.

CDR3 protein: CASSYFAGSDGYTF. The DNA of the CDR3 is TGTGCCAGCAGTTACTTCGCAGGGTCAGATGGCTACACCTTC. The J gene is TRBJ1-2, the V gene TRBV6-6; D is possibly TRBD1 (5 bases). Looked up from germline, CDR1 is MNHNY and CDR2 is SVGAGI (reference sequence). The CDR3 runs to 14 residues. V lost 1 base to trimming and J lost 6 bases, with 12 bases between them.

V usage is TRBV6-5 and J usage is TRBJ2-5; no definite D call. Per germline, CDR1 MNHEY and CDR2 SVGAGI. V dropped 3 bases and J dropped 5 bases, with 10 bases sitting between them. This CDR3 is built from 13 residues. The CDR3 here is CASSYPAGETQYF. CDR3 DNA sequence: TGTGCCAGCAGTTATCCCGCCGGGGAGACCCAGTACTTC.

The chain uses TRBV4-3 and TRBJ1-1; D ambiguous. The CDR3 totals 18 residues. Germline loops: CDR1 LGHNA, CDR2 YSLEER. The V end was cut by 0 bases, the J end by 2 bases, with 19 bases between. In DNA, the CDR3 is TGCGCCAGCAGCCAAGACCCTGCTTCCTCCGAGGGCAACACTGAAGCTTTCTTT. Its protein product is CASSQDPASSEGNTEAFF.

The chain carries TRBV11-2 and TRBJ1-1; D might be TRBD1 (5 bases). The ends were cut back, 1 base at V and 5 bases at J, with 14 bases in the middle. Germline V gene lookup returns CDR1 SGHAT and CDR2 FQNNGV. The CDR3 length is 15 residues. In DNA form, the CDR3 reads TGTGCCAGCAGCTTAGGATTGGGGAAGGGGACTGAAGCTTTCTTT. It codes for CASSLGLGKGTEAFF.

The genes are TRBV11-2 and TRBJ2-1; a weak D match, TRBD2 (5 bases). CDR1 and CDR2 (germline): SGHAT, FQNNGV. The CDR3 runs to 14 residues. V was clipped by 7 bases and J by 8 bases, with 18 bases between them. The chain's CDR3 is CASTQRSGWDEQFF. The CDR3 coding sequence is TGTGCCAGCACCCAGCGGTCGGGGTGGGATGAGCAGTTCTTC.

The sample holds a few counts of this clone. The chain carries TRBV11-2 and TRBJ2-1; TRBD1 aligns across 10 bases. The CDR3 length is 13 residues. The ends lost 5 bases at V and 10 bases at J; junction bases unmatched: 5. CDR1 SGHAT and CDR2 FQNNGV come from the germline V gene. The CDR3 sequence: CASSRQGAWEQFF. CDR3 coding DNA: TGTGCCAGCAGCAGACAGGGGGCTTGGGAGCAGTTCTTC.

The chain combines TRBV7-2 with TRBJ1-3; 7 nucleotides match TRBD1. The V and J ends lost 5 bases and 0 bases, in that order; junction bases with no gene match: 4. Germline V gene lookup returns CDR1 SGHTA and CDR2 FQGNSA. This CDR3 is built from 15 residues. The DNA of the CDR3 is TGTGCCAGCAGCCCGGACAGGTCCTCTGGAAACACCATATATTTT. Translated, it gives CASSPDRSSGNTIYF. The full variable domain, rest sourced from reference TRBV7-2 and TRBJ1-3, is GAGVSQSPSNKVTEKGKDVELRCDPISGHTALYWYRQSLGQGLEFLIYFQGNSAPDKSGLPSDRFSAERTGGSVSTLTIQRTQQEDSAVYLCASSPDRSSGNTIYFGEGSWLTVV.

In its sample, this clone was seen once. This chain joins TRBV6-2 or TRBV6-3 and TRBJ2-1, with TRBD1 matching 9 bases. CDR1 MNHEY and CDR2 SVGEGT come from the germline V gene. Unmatched junction bases numbered 1, after V lost 5 bases and J lost 11 bases. CDR3 length equals 11 residues. CDR3 protein: CASSTGGKQFF. The CDR3 DNA is TGTGCCAGCAGTACAGGGGGCAAGCAGTTCTTC.

The chain recombines TRBV6-5 with TRBJ1-3; D might be TRBD1 (5 bases). Germline V CDR1 and CDR2: MNHEY, SVGAGI. The CDR3 covers 16 residues. Deletions cut 2 bases from V and 0 bases from J, with 11 bases between. The CDR3 nucleotides read TGTGCCAGCAGTTACGGGGGGACGAGCTCTGGAAACACCATATATTTT. Protein sequence: CASSYGGTSSGNTIYF.

This sequence joins TRBV19 and TRBJ2-1; a weak D match, TRBD1 (5 bases). The germline V gene encodes CDR1 LNHDA and CDR2 SQIVND (reference sequence). V lost 5 bases to trimming and J lost 4 bases, with 18 bases between them. CDR3 length: 16 amino acids. The CDR3 is CASSAQSVRGYNEQFF. The DNA of the CDR3 is TGTGCCAGTAGTGCCCAGTCGGTTAGGGGATACAATGAGCAGTTCTTC.